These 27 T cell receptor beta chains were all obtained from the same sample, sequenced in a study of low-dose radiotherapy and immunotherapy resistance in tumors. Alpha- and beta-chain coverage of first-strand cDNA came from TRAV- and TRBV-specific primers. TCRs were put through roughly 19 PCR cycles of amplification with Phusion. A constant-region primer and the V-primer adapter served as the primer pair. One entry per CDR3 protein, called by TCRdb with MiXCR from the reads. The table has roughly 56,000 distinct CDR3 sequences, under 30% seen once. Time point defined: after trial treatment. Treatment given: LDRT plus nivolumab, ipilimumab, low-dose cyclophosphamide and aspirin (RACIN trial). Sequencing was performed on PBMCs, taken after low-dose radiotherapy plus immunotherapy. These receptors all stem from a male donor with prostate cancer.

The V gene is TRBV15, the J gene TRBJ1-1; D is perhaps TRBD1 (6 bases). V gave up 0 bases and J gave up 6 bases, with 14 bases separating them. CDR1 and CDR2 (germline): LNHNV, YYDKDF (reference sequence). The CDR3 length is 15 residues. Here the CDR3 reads CATSRDRGGSAEAFF. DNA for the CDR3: TGTGCCACCAGCAGAGATCGAGGGGGGTCGGCTGAAGCTTTCTTT.

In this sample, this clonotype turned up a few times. The CDR3: CASSFPGTGNTEAFF. The CDR3 region has the DNA TGTGCCAGCAGCTTCCCTGGGACAGGGAACACTGAAGCTTTCTTT. The rearrangement links TRBV5-5 to TRBJ1-1; 8 bases agree with TRBD1. The CDR3 contains 15 residues. Germline V gene lookup returns CDR1 SGHKS and CDR2 YYEKEE (reference sequence). Germline trimming cut 2 bases from V and 1 base from J; bases unmatched to any gene: 4.

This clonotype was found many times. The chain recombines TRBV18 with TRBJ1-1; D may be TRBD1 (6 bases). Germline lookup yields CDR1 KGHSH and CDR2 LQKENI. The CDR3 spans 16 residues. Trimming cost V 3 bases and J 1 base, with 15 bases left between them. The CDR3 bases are TGTGCCAGCTCACCGGCGGTCTACAGGGCGAACACTGAAGCTTTCTTT. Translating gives CASSPAVYRANTEAFF. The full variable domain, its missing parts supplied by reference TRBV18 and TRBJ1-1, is NAGVMQNPRHLVRRRGQEARLRCSPMKGHSHVYWYRQLPEEGLKFMVYLQKENIIDESGMPKERFSAEFPKEGPSILRIQQVVRGDSAAYFCASSPAVYRANTEAFFGQGTRLTVV.

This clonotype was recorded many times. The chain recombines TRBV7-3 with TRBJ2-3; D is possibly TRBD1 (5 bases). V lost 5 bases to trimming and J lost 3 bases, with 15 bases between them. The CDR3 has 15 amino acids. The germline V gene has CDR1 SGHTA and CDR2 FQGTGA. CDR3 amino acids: CASSPLGQETDTQYF. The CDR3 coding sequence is TGTGCCAGCAGCCCCCTGGGGCAGGAGACAGATACGCAGTATTTT.

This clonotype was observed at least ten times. DNA for the CDR3: TGTGCCAGCAGTTTATACCCGCCAGGGGGCCGGGGGTTCTACGAGCAGTACTTC. Translation gives CASSLYPPGGRGFYEQYF. V and J are TRBV27 and TRBJ2-7, with 8 bases aligning to TRBD1. Germline loops: CDR1 MNHEY, CDR2 SMNVEV (reference sequence). J gave up 3 bases and V 1 base, and 14 bases lay outside the gene matches. The CDR3 spans 18 residues.

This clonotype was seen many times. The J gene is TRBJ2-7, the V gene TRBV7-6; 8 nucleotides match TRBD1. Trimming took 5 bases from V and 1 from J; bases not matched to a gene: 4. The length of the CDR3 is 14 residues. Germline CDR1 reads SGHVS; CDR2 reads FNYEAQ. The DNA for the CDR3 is TGTGCCAGCAGCCAAAACAGGGGGTCCTACGAGCAGTACTTC. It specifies CASSQNRGSYEQYF.

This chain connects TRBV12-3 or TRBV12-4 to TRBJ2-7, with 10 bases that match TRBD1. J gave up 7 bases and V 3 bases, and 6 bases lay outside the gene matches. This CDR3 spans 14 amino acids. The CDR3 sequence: CASSFLVDRGEQYF. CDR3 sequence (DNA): TGTGCCAGCAGTTTTTTAGTGGACAGGGGGGAGCAGTACTTC.

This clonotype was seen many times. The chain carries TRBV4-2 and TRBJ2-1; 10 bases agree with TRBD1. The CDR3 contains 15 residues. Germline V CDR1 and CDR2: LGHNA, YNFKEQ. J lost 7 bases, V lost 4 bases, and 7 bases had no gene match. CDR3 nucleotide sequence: TGTGCCAGCAGCCGAGGACAGGGGGACCATAATGAGCAGTTCTTC. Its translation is CASSRGQGDHNEQFF.

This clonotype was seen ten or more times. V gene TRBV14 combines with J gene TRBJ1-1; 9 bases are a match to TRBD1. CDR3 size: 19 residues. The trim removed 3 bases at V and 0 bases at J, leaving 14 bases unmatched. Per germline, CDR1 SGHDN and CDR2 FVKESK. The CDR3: CASSHYGQGTGWVNTEAFF. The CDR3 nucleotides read TGTGCCAGCAGCCATTATGGACAGGGGACCGGGTGGGTGAACACTGAAGCTTTCTTT.

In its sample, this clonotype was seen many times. This CDR3 is CASSPGTGYAGELFF. CDR3 DNA sequence: TGTGCCAGCTCACCCGGGACGGGATATGCCGGGGAGCTGTTTTTT. The chain recombines TRBV18 with TRBJ2-2; D could derive from TRBD1 or TRBD2 (5 bases each). The CDR3 is 15 amino acids. Trimming left V 3 bases short and J 6 bases short, with 14 bases between. Germline assignment: CDR1 KGHSH and CDR2 LQKENI.

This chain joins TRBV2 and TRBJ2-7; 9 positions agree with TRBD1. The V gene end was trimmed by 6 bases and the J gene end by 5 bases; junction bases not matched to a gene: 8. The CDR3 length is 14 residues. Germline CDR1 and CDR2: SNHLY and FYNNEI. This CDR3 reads CASRLQGASNEQYF. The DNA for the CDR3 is TGTGCCAGCAGACTACAGGGGGCGAGTAACGAGCAGTACTTC.

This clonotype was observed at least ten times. The CDR3 protein is CASSVNPTSEGLFF. The DNA for the CDR3 is TGTGCCAGCAGCGTCAACCCAACTAGCGAAGGTCTGTTCTTC. The chain links TRBV7-9 to TRBJ2-1; TRBD2 matches 7 bases. This CDR3 contains 14 residues. CDR1 is SEHNR and CDR2 is FQNEAQ in the germline V gene (reference sequence). The V gene end was trimmed by 5 bases and the J gene end by 15 bases; junction bases not matched to a gene: 16.

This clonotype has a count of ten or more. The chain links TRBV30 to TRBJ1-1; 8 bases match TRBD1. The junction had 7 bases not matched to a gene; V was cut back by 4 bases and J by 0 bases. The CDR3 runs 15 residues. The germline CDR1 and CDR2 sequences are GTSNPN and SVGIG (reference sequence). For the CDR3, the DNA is TGTGCCTGGAAACGGCAGGGGGCCATGAACACTGAAGCTTTCTTT. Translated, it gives CAWKRQGAMNTEAFF.

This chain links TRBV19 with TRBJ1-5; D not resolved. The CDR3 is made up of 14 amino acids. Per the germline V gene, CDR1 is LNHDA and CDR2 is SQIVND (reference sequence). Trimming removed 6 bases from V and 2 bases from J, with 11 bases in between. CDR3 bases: TGTGCCAGTAGCTCCGGGTGGGGCAATCAGCCCCAGCATTTT. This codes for CASSSGWGNQPQHF.

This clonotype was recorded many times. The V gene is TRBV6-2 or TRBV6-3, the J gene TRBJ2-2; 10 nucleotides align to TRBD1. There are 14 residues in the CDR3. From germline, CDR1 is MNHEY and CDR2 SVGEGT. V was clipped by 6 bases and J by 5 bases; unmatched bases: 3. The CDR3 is CASRTGGATGELFF. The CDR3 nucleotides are TGTGCCAGCAGGACAGGGGGCGCGACCGGGGAGCTGTTTTTT.

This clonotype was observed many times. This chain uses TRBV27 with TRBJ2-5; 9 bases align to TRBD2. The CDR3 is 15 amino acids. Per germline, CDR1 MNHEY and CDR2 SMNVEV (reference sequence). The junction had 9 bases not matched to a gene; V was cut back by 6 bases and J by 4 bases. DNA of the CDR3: TGTGCCAGCAGAGTAGCGGGGGTGGGGGTAGAGACCCAGTACTTC. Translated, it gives CASRVAGVGVETQYF.

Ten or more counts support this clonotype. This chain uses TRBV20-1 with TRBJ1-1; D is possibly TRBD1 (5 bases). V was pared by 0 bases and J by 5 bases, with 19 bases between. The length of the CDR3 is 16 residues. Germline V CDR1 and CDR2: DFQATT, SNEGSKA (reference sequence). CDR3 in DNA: TGCAGTGCTAGAGATGTCTCTACAAACTCAGGGACTGAAGCTTTCTTT. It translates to CSARDVSTNSGTEAFF.

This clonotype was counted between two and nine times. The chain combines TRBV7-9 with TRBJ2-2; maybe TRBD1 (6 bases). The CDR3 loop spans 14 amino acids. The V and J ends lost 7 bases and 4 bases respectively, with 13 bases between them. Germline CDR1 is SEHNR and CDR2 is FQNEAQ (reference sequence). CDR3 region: CASIVQGVTGELFF. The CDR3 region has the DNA TGTGCCAGCATTGTACAGGGTGTCACCGGGGAGCTGTTTTTT.

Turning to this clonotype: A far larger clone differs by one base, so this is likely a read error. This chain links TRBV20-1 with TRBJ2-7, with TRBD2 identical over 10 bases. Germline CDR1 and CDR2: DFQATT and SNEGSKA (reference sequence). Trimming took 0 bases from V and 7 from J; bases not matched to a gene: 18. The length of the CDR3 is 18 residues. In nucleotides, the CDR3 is TGCAGTGCTAGAGACTTTTGGGCTAGCGGGAGCGCTGGGAATGAGCAGTACTTC. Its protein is CSARDFWASGSAGNEQYF.

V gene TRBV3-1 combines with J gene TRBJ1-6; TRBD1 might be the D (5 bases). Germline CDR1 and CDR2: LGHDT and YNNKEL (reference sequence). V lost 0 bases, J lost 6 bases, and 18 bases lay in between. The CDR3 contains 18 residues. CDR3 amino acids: CASSQDLLRQGSNSPLHF. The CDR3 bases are TGTGCCAGCAGCCAAGATCTATTGAGGCAGGGTAGTAATTCACCCCTCCACTTT. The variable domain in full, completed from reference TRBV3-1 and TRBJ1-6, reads DTAVSQTPKYLVTQMGNDKSIKCEQNLGHDTMYWYKQDSKKFLKIMFSYNNKELIINETVPNRFSPKSPDKAHLNLHINSLELGDSAVYFCASSQDLLRQGSNSPLHFGNGTRLTVT.

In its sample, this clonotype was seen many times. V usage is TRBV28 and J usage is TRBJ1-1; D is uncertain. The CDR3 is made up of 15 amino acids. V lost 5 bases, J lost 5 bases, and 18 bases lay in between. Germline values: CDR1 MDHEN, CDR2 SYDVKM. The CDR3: CASSQFTPGRTEAFF. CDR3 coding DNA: TGTGCCAGCAGTCAATTTACACCCGGACGTACTGAAGCTTTCTTT.

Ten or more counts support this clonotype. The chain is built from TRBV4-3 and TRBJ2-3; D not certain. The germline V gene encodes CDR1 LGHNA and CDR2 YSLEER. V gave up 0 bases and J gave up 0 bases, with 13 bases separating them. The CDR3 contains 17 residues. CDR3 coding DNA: TGCGCCAGCAGCCAAGATTTCCCCTTCTCTAGCACAGATACGCAGTATTTT. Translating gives CASSQDFPFSSTDTQYF.

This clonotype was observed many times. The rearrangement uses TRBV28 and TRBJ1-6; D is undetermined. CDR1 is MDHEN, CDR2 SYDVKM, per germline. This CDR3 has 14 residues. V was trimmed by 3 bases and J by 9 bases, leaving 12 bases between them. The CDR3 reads CASSFDGVGSPLHF. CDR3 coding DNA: TGTGCCAGCAGTTTTGACGGGGTCGGTTCACCCCTCCACTTT.

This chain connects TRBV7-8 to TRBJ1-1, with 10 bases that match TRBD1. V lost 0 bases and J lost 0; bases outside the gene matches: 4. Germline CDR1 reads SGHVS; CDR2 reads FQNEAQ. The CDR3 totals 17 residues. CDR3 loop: CASSLATGGRMNTEAFF. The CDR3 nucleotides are TGTGCCAGCAGCTTAGCGACAGGGGGCCGGATGAACACTGAAGCTTTCTTT.

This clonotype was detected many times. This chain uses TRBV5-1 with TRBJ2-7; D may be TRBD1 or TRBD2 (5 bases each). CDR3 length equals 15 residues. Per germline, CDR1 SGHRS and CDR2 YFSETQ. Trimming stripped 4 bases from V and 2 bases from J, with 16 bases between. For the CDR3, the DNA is TGCGCCAGCAGCCCCACCGGGACCGAAGCCTACGAGCAGTACTTC. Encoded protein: CASSPTGTEAYEQYF.

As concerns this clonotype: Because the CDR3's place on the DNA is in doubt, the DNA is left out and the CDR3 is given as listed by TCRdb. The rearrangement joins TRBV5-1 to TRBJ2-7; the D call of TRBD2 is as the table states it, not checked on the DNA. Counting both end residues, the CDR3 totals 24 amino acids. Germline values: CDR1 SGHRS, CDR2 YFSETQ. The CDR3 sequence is CASTNQTSMYLCASSPGTAYEQYF.

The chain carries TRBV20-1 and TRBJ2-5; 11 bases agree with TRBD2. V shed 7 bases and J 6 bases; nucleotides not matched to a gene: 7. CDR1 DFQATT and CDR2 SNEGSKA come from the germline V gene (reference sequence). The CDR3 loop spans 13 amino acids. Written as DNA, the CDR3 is TGCAGTGGGACTAGCGGGCCCGCCCAGACCCAGTACTTC. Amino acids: CSGTSGPAQTQYF.